The rows below give T cell receptor beta chains drawn from one sample of a study of T cell responses to AZD1222 COVID-19 vaccine. Clones were read by immunoSEQ multiplex PCR, and TCRdb kept only the in-frame ones, dropping some. The sample shows 140,000 to 150,000 clones, just over 85% of them seen only once. This specimen was peripheral blood, taken 28 days after the second AZD1222 dose. The receptors originated from an adult who received the AZD1222 COVID-19 vaccine. Each CDR3 is given with its conserved first and last residue. Each record gives: clone size, D gene, V gene, J gene, CDR3 protein, CDR3 DNA. The D gene is left open where the match is weak. Clone size is not always given. Where it is, it says once, few, many or a class for expanded clones.

size: .; D: .; V: TRBV3-1/TRBV3-2; J: TRBJ1-3; CDR3: CASSRREGGSGNTIYF; DNA: TGTGCCAGCAGCCGAAGGGAGGGAGGATCTGGAAACACCATATATTTT
size: .; D: TRBD1; V: TRBV6-5; J: TRBJ1-1; CDR3: CASSPGQGRTEAFF; DNA: TGTGCCAGCAGCCCGGGACAGGGGAGGACTGAAGCTTTCTTT
size: .; D: .; V: TRBV9; J: TRBJ2-2; CDR3: CASSVLSVLNTGELFF; DNA: TGTGCCAGCAGCGTACTCTCGGTTTTGAACACCGGGGAGCTGTTTTTT
size: once; D: TRBD1; V: TRBV19; J: TRBJ1-4; CDR3: CASSIDRATNEKLFF; DNA: TGTGCCAGTAGCATCGACAGGGCAACTAATGAAAAACTGTTTTTT
size: .; D: TRBD1; V: TRBV18; J: TRBJ1-5; CDR3: CASSNQGDQPQHF; DNA: TGTGCCAGCTCGAACCAGGGGGATCAGCCCCAGCATTTT
size: .; D: .; V: TRBV21-1; J: TRBJ1-2; CDR3: CASSQQSGTGKAGYTF; DNA: TGTGCCAGCAGCCAGCAAAGCGGAACAGGGAAGGCTGGCTACACCTTC
size: once; D: .; V: TRBV2; J: TRBJ1-2; CDR3: CASSEGPVYGYTF; DNA: TGTGCCAGCAGTGAAGGGCCGGTCTATGGCTACACCTTC
size: .; D: TRBD2; V: TRBV27; J: TRBJ2-4; CDR3: CASSLSFGTSVAKNIQYF; DNA: TGTGCCAGCAGTTTAAGTTTTGGGACTAGCGTAGCCAAAAACATTCAGTACTTC
size: few; D: .; V: TRBV7-2; J: TRBJ2-3; CDR3: CASSPTGRSTDTQYF; DNA: TGTGCCAGCAGCCCCACGGGACGCAGCACAGATACGCAGTATTTT
size: .; D: .; V: TRBV5-1; J: TRBJ1-4; CDR3: CASSDPQGGEKLFF; DNA: TGCGCCAGCAGTGACCCTCAGGGCGGGGAAAAACTGTTTTTT
size: once; D: .; V: TRBV7-9; J: TRBJ1-3; CDR3: CASSLMGANSGNTIYF; DNA: TGTGCCAGCAGCTTAATGGGGGCTAACTCTGGAAACACCATATATTTT
size: .; D: .; V: TRBV6-4; J: TRBJ2-6; CDR3: CASSDISGANVLTF; DNA: TGTGCCAGCAGTGACATCTCTGGGGCCAACGTCCTGACTTTC
size: once; D: TRBD1; V: TRBV4-2; J: TRBJ2-6; CDR3: CASSPGTGGLSGANVLTF; DNA: TGTGCCAGCAGCCCCGGGACAGGTGGTTTGTCTGGGGCCAACGTCCTGACTTTC
size: .; D: TRBD1; V: TRBV2; J: TRBJ1-2; CDR3: CASTGTAYAYTF; DNA: TGTGCCAGCACCGGGACAGCCTATGCCTACACCTTC
size: .; D: .; V: TRBV30; J: TRBJ2-2; CDR3: CAWSSTATGELFF; DNA: TGTGCCTGGAGTTCCACAGCCACCGGGGAGCTGTTTTTT